The 26 T cell receptor beta chains presented below share a single source sample, sequenced in a study of patients and donors after allogeneic stem cell transplantation. Via MiXCR, TCRdb re-called the RT-PCR reads, giving one row per CDR3 protein. This repertoire shows 920,000 or so distinct CDR3 sequences, approximately 18% found once; its top ten account for 6%. Material: blood, either unsorted or a sorted T cell fraction (not recorded which). These receptors all come from a human donor who was either an allogeneic HSCT recipient or a stem cell or donor lymphocyte infusion donor (not recorded which). It is not recorded whose cells these are; they may come from a transplant donor.

This clonotype was detected a few times. The chain combines TRBV5-6 with TRBJ2-7; D unresolved. In germline, CDR1 is SGHDT, CDR2 YYEEEE. The length of the CDR3 is 13 residues. Trimming removed 3 bases at V and 2 bases at J, with 9 bases between. The CDR3 DNA reads TGTGCCAGCAGCTCCCAAATAACCTACGAGCAGTACTTC. It yields the protein CASSSQITYEQYF.

This clonotype was seen a handful of times. V gene TRBV3-1 combines with J gene TRBJ1-3, with unresolved D. There are 17 residues in the CDR3. Germline V CDR1 and CDR2: LGHDT, YNNKEL (reference sequence). V was shortened by 0 bases and J by 0 bases, with 12 bases between the two germline ends. CDR3 DNA sequence: TGTGCCAGCAGCCAAGACGGCGGCCGGTTCTCTGGAAACACCATATATTTT. This translates into CASSQDGGRFSGNTIYF.

The J gene is TRBJ2-3, the V gene TRBV7-9; 10 bases are shared with TRBD2. J was trimmed by 0 bases and V by 8 bases; bases with no gene match: 11. The CDR3 sequence is 17 residues long. In germline, CDR1 is SEHNR, CDR2 FQNEAQ (reference sequence). In DNA, the CDR3 is TGTGCCAGCGGGCCTAGCGGGGGCTTTCTAAGCACAGATACGCAGTATTTT. Translating gives CASGPSGGFLSTDTQYF.

This chain links TRBV30 with TRBJ1-2; D is uncertain. With 0 bases removed from V and 2 bases from J, the gap between germline ends came to 10 bases. The CDR3 covers 14 residues. In germline, CDR1 is GTSNPN, CDR2 SVGIG (reference sequence). The CDR3: CAWSVSGRNYGYTF. The CDR3 DNA reads TGTGCCTGGAGTGTATCGGGCCGAAACTATGGCTACACCTTC.

V and J are TRBV6-1 and TRBJ2-7; 7 nucleotides match TRBD1. CDR1 is MNHNS and CDR2 is SASEGT in the germline V gene. The ends lost 6 bases at V and 4 bases at J; junction bases unmatched: 9. This CDR3 region has 14 residues. The CDR3 spells CASSSHRGSYEQYF. In DNA, the CDR3 is TGTGCCAGCAGCTCCCACAGGGGTTCGTACGAGCAGTACTTC.

This chain connects TRBV27 to TRBJ2-7, with no clear D. CDR1 is MNHEY and CDR2 is SMNVEV in the germline V gene (reference sequence). CDR3 length: 13 amino acids. V was clipped by 6 bases and J by 2 bases, with 11 bases between them. The DNA for the CDR3 is TGTGCCAGCAGCCATGGTAGGGCCTACGAGCAGTACTTC. Its protein product is CASSHGRAYEQYF.

This sequence joins TRBV9 and TRBJ1-6; D gene uncertain. The germline gives CDR1 SGDLS, CDR2 YYNGEE. This CDR3 comprises 15 residues. V gave up 0 bases and J gave up 8 bases, with 12 bases separating them. CDR3: CASSVVAGGDSPLHF. The CDR3 nucleotides are TGTGCCAGCAGCGTAGTGGCAGGTGGGGATTCACCCCTCCACTTT.

V and J are TRBV3-1 and TRBJ2-5; 8 nucleotides align to TRBD2. The J segment lost 3 bases and the V segment lost 4 bases, leaving 10 bases of the junction unmatched. Germline-derived CDR1 and CDR2 are LGHDT and YNNKEL (reference sequence). This CDR3 is built from 16 residues. The CDR3 loop is CASSRLETSVKETQYF. The CDR3 DNA sequence: TGTGCCAGCAGCCGCTTAGAGACTAGCGTAAAAGAGACCCAGTACTTC.

This clonotype was picked up a small number of times. The chain carries TRBV11-2 and TRBJ1-1, with D perhaps matching TRBD1 (6 bases). The germline V gene encodes CDR1 SGHAT and CDR2 FQNNGV. There are 18 residues in the CDR3. V was shortened by 4 bases and J by 1 base, with 22 bases between the two germline ends. CDR3 protein: CASSSGRRGAMTNTEAFF. For the CDR3, the DNA is TGTGCCAGCAGCTCAGGAAGAAGGGGGGCTATGACGAACACTGAAGCTTTCTTT.

This clonotype occurred a few times. The rearrangement links TRBV4-1 to TRBJ2-5, with TRBD2 matching 13 bases. This CDR3 has 16 amino acids. After removal of 2 bases from V and 5 bases from J, the junction contained 5 bases not matched to a gene. CDR1 MGHRA and CDR2 YSYEKL come from the germline V gene. The CDR3 DNA reads TGCGCCAGCAGCCAACCGGGACTAGCGGGAATGGAGACCCAGTACTTC. It encodes CASSQPGLAGMETQYF.

This clonotype occurred a few times. This chain uses TRBV6-5 with TRBJ2-7, with no clear D. This CDR3 spans 14 amino acids. V shed 0 bases and J shed 2 bases, with 8 bases lying between them. Germline loops: CDR1 MNHEY, CDR2 SVGAGI. CDR3 protein: CASSYSYGAYEQYF. The CDR3 DNA sequence: TGTGCCAGCAGTTACTCTTACGGTGCCTACGAGCAGTACTTC.

In this sample, this clonotype turned up a few times. This chain uses TRBV6-2 or TRBV6-3 with TRBJ1-5; 7 positions match TRBD1. The length of the CDR3 is 15 residues. Germline V gives CDR1 MNHEY, CDR2 SVGEGT. The ends lost 8 bases at V and 4 bases at J; junction bases unmatched: 11. The CDR3 bases are TGTGCCAGCGATCCGGGACAGCAGATTAATCAGCCCCAGCATTTT. Protein: CASDPGQQINQPQHF.

This clonotype has a single count. This chain uses TRBV19 with TRBJ2-3, with TRBD2 as a possible D gene (5 bases). V lost 5 bases to trimming and J lost 6 bases, with 18 bases between them. Germline V gene sequence: CDR1 LNHDA, CDR2 SQIVND (reference sequence). CDR3 length: 15 residues. CDR3 loop: CASSPPGLQADTQYF. The CDR3 nucleotides are TGTGCCAGTAGTCCCCCCGGACTCCAGGCCGATACGCAGTATTTT. The variable domain in full, completed from reference TRBV19 and TRBJ2-3, reads DGGITQSPKYLFRKEGQNVTLSCEQNLNHDAMYWYRQDPGQGLRLIYYSQIVNDFQKGDIAEGYSVSREKKESFPLTVTSAQKNPTAFYLCASSPPGLQADTQYFGPGTRLTVL.

V usage is TRBV25-1 and J usage is TRBJ2-1, with TRBD1 matching over 10 bases. The ends lost 4 bases at V and 12 bases at J; junction bases unmatched: 9. CDR1 and CDR2 (germline): MGHDK, SYGVNS. The length of the CDR3 is 14 residues. CDR3 protein: CASSAGQGNPRQFF. CDR3 bases: TGTGCCAGCAGTGCGGGACAGGGGAATCCCCGGCAGTTCTTC.

This clonotype has a handful of counts. The chain has TRBV9 and TRBJ1-2; D is unclear. Germline CDR1 is SGDLS and CDR2 is YYNGEE. This CDR3 region has 13 residues. V dropped 0 bases and J dropped 8 bases, with 11 bases sitting between them. The CDR3 reads CASSVDKPRGYTF. The CDR3 DNA reads TGTGCCAGCAGCGTAGACAAACCTAGGGGCTACACCTTC.

V usage is TRBV12-3 or TRBV12-4 and J usage is TRBJ1-1, with TRBD1 matching over 10 bases. The CDR3 extends over 12 amino acids. The V segment lost 10 bases and the J segment 8 bases; nucleotides outside the gene matches: 7. CDR3 nucleotides: TGTGCCACCGACAGGGGGCTAGGGGAAGCTTTCTTT. As protein: CATDRGLGEAFF.

The V call is TRBV7-9, the J call TRBJ1-5; perhaps TRBD1 as D (5 bases). CDR3 length: 16 amino acids. Between the trimmed V and J ends, which lost 1 base and 3 bases, there was a span of 13 bases. The germline gives CDR1 SEHNR, CDR2 FQNEAQ (reference sequence). The CDR3 protein is CASSLGSGTLNQPQHF. The CDR3 DNA sequence: TGTGCCAGCAGCTTAGGATCAGGGACTCTCAATCAGCCCCAGCATTTT.

This clonotype was detected a few times. This sequence joins TRBV4-1 and TRBJ2-7; 9 nucleotides line up with TRBD2. Unmatched junction bases numbered 6, after V lost 1 base and J lost 5 bases. The CDR3 loop spans 15 amino acids. CDR1 and CDR2 (germline): MGHRA, YSYEKL. Here the CDR3 DNA reads TGCGCCAGCAGCCAAGGGCTAGCGGGGAATGACGAGCAGTACTTC. Its translation: CASSQGLAGNDEQYF.

This clonotype occurred a few times. CDR3 sequence (DNA): TGCGCCAGCAGCCCTACATCGTCCAACGGAAACACCATATATTTT. Translating it yields CASSPTSSNGNTIYF. The J gene is TRBJ1-3, the V gene TRBV5-1; D gene uncertain. Trimming pared 4 bases from V and 4 bases from J, leaving 15 bases between. The CDR3 totals 15 residues. Germline V CDR1 and CDR2: SGHRS, YFSETQ. Full variable domain (outside the CDR3, taken from reference TRBV5-1 and TRBJ1-3): KAGVTQTPRYLIKTRGQQVTLSCSPISGHRSVSWYQQTPGQGLQFLFEYFSETQRNKGNFPGRFSGRQFSNSRSEMNVSTLELGDSALYLCASSPTSSNGNTIYFGEGSWLTVV.

This rearrangement joins TRBV2 to TRBJ1-1; 7 bases are a match to TRBD1. The junction had 12 bases not matched to a gene; V was cut back by 2 bases and J by 3 bases. Germline V gene sequence: CDR1 SNHLY, CDR2 FYNNEI. The CDR3 contains 17 residues. Written as DNA, the CDR3 is TGTGCCAGCAGTGAACTGGGCAGGGGGTCCCTTTACACTGAAGCTTTCTTT. This sequence encodes CASSELGRGSLYTEAFF.

Many counts were recorded for this clonotype. The chain links TRBV29-1 to TRBJ2-2; D may be TRBD2 (6 bases). The V end lost 3 bases, the J end lost 4 bases, and 9 bases lay between the germline ends. Germline assignment: CDR1 SQVTM and CDR2 ANQGSEA. This CDR3 has 13 residues. CDR3 in amino acids: CSVDGGTTGELFF. CDR3 bases: TGCAGCGTTGATGGGGGGACCACCGGGGAGCTGTTTTTT.

This clonotype appeared a few times. J is TRBJ2-3 and V is TRBV3-1; possible D gene TRBD2, 6 bases. Trimming shortened V by 1 base and J by 5 bases, and 10 bases separated the two germline ends. Germline V gene data show CDR1 as LGHDT and CDR2 as YNNKEL (reference sequence). The CDR3 spans 14 residues. The CDR3 DNA follows: TGTGCCAGCAGCCAAGTTCTAGCGAAAGATACGCAGTATTTT. It encodes CASSQVLAKDTQYF.

The chain recombines TRBV13 with TRBJ2-3, with 11 nucleotides matching TRBD1. Losses at the gene ends were 5 bases for V and 2 bases for J; bases not matched to a gene: 6. The germline V gene has CDR1 PRHDT and CDR2 FYEKMQ (reference sequence). The CDR3 totals 16 residues. CDR3 region: CASSAGTGGFTDTQYF. The DNA for the CDR3 is TGTGCCAGCAGCGCCGGGACAGGGGGATTCACAGATACGCAGTATTTT.

This clonotype showed up just once. J is TRBJ2-7 and V is TRBV20-1; D may be TRBD1 (6 bases). Trimming shortened V by 6 bases and J by 5 bases, and 17 bases separated the two germline ends. This CDR3 is 13 amino acids long. Germline V gives CDR1 DFQATT, CDR2 SNEGSKA (reference sequence). This CDR3 reads CSARMGAGDEQYF. The CDR3 bases are TGCAGTGCCCGGATGGGGGCTGGGGACGAGCAGTACTTC.

This clonotype has only a few counts. The chain employs TRBV4-3 and TRBJ1-5, with D possibly being TRBD1 (6 bases). V shed 0 bases and J shed 6 bases, with 18 bases lying between them. CDR1 is LGHNA, CDR2 YSLEER, per germline. The CDR3 spans 17 residues. CDR3 nucleotide sequence: TGCGCCAGCAGCCAAGATCGGGGGCAGGGTATGGGTCAGCCCCAGCATTTT. This encodes CASSQDRGQGMGQPQHF.

The rearrangement uses TRBV10-3 and TRBJ1-1; no firm D call. Germline assignment: CDR1 ENHRY and CDR2 SYGVKD. The CDR3 has 13 amino acids. The V gene lost 7 bases and the J gene lost 3 bases, with 12 bases spanning the gap. CDR3 sequence: CAIKELSDTEAFF. CDR3 bases: TGTGCCATCAAAGAGCTAAGCGACACTGAAGCTTTCTTT.